This T cell receptor beta chain was identified during a study of graft-versus-host responses after intestinal transplantation. Study in general: Each transplant was multivisceral, liver-intestinal, or isolated intestinal. Recipients uniformly received anti-thymocyte globulin induction, followed by tacrolimus and steroids for roughly 3 years.

Clones were sequenced by immunoSEQ multiplex PCR, and TCRdb holds only the in-frame ones, with some missing. The sample holds 14,000 to 15,000 clones; about 55% are singletons and the top ten take 13%. Lymphocytes (intraepithelial and lamina propria) were released by processing the graft tissue. Broader study findings: GvH clones were identified in recipient marrow, with some first appearing in ileum or blood. Graft-versus-host to host-versus-graft clonal ratios in allografts were high in patients with graft-donor T cell macrochimerism.

This clone was detected only a few times. The target antigen is unknown. The V gene lost 3 bases and the J gene lost 7 bases, with 10 bases spanning the gap. CDR1 and CDR2 (germline): GTSNPN, SVGIG (reference sequence). The CDR3 runs to 13 residues. This TCR came from a human patient who received an intestinal transplant, so some T cells may come from the graft donor. The sequencing used ileum tissue, collected 524 days after transplant. V and J are TRBV30 and TRBJ1-6, with D uncertain. This CDR3 reads CAWSPGGNSPLHF. DNA of the CDR3: TGTGCCTGGAGCCCGGGTGGCAATTCACCCCTCCACTTT.